The following is a TCR beta chain sequence with its context. TCRdb keeps only in-frame clones here, not all; method: immunoSEQ multiplex PCR. In the table there are 120,000 or so clones, roughly 87% of which are singletons. The sample originates from a study of control samples from healthy donors and cancer patients. The CDR3 spans 15 residues. Trimming removed 4 bases from V and 2 bases from J; junction bases left unmatched: 7. Germline V gene lookup returns CDR1 MNHEY and CDR2 SVGAGI. The sample was blood. The receptor was isolated from a man aged 40-49 years in good health. The chain is built from TRBV6-5 and TRBJ2-7; 8 nucleotides agree with TRBD1. CDR3 residues: CASSSTGQATYEQYF. The CDR3 nucleotides are TGTGCCAGCAGTTCAACGGGACAGGCAACCTACGAGCAGTACTTC.